This passage covers 8 T cell receptor beta chains from one sample sequenced in a study of CD8+ T cells in alopecia areata (dated by TCRdb to the late 2010s). The sample's time point label is to be understood as: about four weeks on oral tofacitinib. Interpreted using the paper, the treatment or condition label stands for: oral pan-JAK inhibitor, 5-10 mg twice daily. Receptor amplification or capture employed the immunoSEQ multiplex PCR assay. For TCR sequencing, RNA was extracted from every sample and reverse transcribed into cDNA to serve as template. TCRdb mirrors the immuneACCESS table, restricted to in-frame sequences. Some clones are absent from its copies; in checked studies, under half trace to an unresolved V gene, and the reason for the others is unknown. This sample has over 150,000 clones in its table, and 45% to 75% of those were observed once. The ten largest clonotypes hold 0.65% to 0.7% of the sample.

Sample: CD4+ T cells sorted from blood, taken at week 4, from a patient treated with tofacitinib. The receptors were sampled from a human donor with alopecia areata.

This chain joins TRBV5-1 and TRBJ2-2, with 11 bases aligning to TRBD2. CDR1 is SGHRS and CDR2 is YFSETQ in the germline V gene. J was trimmed by 6 bases and V by 5 bases; bases with no gene match: 6. This CDR3 is built from 15 residues. The CDR3 is CASRDSGRASGELFF. DNA of the CDR3: TGCGCCAGCAGAGATAGCGGGAGGGCCTCCGGGGAGCTGTTTTTT.

The gene calls are TRBV29-1 and TRBJ2-5; D may correspond to TRBD1 or TRBD2 (5 bases each). V lost 7 bases and J 4 bases, leaving 19 bases between the germline ends. In germline, CDR1 is SQVTM, CDR2 ANQGSEA. The CDR3 is made up of 14 amino acids. The CDR3 nucleotides read TGCAGCGCTGGTTGGGGCTCCAGCGGAGAGACCCAGTACTTC. It yields the protein CSAGWGSSGETQYF.

The DNA for the CDR3 is TGTGCCAGCATCAAACAGACTAGCGGAGAGACCCAGTACTTC. Encoded protein: CASIKQTSGETQYF. The chain carries TRBV28 and TRBJ2-5, with 9 bases matching TRBD2. This CDR3 has 14 residues. Per the germline V gene, CDR1 is MDHEN and CDR2 is SYDVKM. The junction had 7 bases not matched to a gene; V was cut back by 7 bases and J by 4 bases.

V usage is TRBV18 and J usage is TRBJ2-3, with D perhaps matching TRBD1 (6 bases). The V and J ends lost 0 bases and 1 base respectively, with 11 bases between them. The V gene's germline CDR1 is KGHSH and CDR2 LQKENI. CDR3 length equals 16 residues. CDR3 nucleotides: TGTGCCAGCTCACCACCGTCGACAGGACGCACAGATACGCAGTATTTT. The encoded protein is CASSPPSTGRTDTQYF.

This clone was recorded a few times. V gene TRBV19 combines with J gene TRBJ1-3; TRBD2 matches 8 bases. The end of the DNA aligns better with TRBJ2-2, so the J call may be wrong. The CDR3 consists of 14 residues. CDR1 LNHDA and CDR2 SQIVND come from the germline V gene (reference sequence). The CDR3 nucleotides are TGTGCCAGTAGCGGGAGGGAATACACCGGGGAGCTGTTTTTT. It encodes CASSGREYTGELFF.

For the CDR3, the DNA is TGTGCCAGCAGTAGCAGGCCAGGGGCGGAGCAGTACTTC. Amino acid sequence: CASSSRPGAEQYF. This sequence joins TRBV25-1 and TRBJ2-7; maybe TRBD1 (6 bases). Germline CDR1 MGHDK, CDR2 SYGVNS. CDR3 length: 13 residues. V gave up 5 bases and J gave up 7 bases, with 15 bases separating them.

The chain employs TRBV12-5 and TRBJ2-5; 11 bases agree with TRBD2. The CDR3 loop spans 18 amino acids. In germline, CDR1 is LGHNT, CDR2 FRNRAP. Trimming took 3 bases from V and 0 from J; bases not matched to a gene: 9. CDR3 loop: CASGLSGLAGGHQETQYF. In DNA, the CDR3 is TGTGCTAGTGGTTTAAGTGGGCTAGCGGGAGGACACCAAGAGACCCAGTACTTC. The entire variable domain, with the rest obtained from reference TRBV12-5 and TRBJ2-5, is as follows: DARVTQTPRHKVTEMGQEVTMRCQPILGHNTVFWYRQTMMQGLELLAYFRNRAPLDDSGMPKDRFSAEMPDATLATLKIQPSEPRDSAVYFCASGLSGLAGGHQETQYFGPGTRLLVL.

The genes are TRBV25-1 and TRBJ1-1; a possible D gene is TRBD1 (6 bases). Trimming removed 3 bases from V and 3 bases from J, with 8 bases in between. In germline, CDR1 is MGHDK, CDR2 SYGVNS. CDR3 length equals 13 residues. The CDR3 DNA sequence: TGTGCCAGCAGTGAGGGGGCGCACACTGAAGCTTTCTTT. It specifies CASSEGAHTEAFF.